This TCR beta chain comes out of a study of vaccination and CD4 T cells after COVID-19. Treatment defined: roughly nine-day PBMC culture with coronavirus spike peptide pools or control peptides (ViraFEST assay). After expanding antigen-specific T cells with peptide pools, ViraFEST sequenced their TCRs. Positive PCR tests were logged from March through December 2020, ahead of US Alpha, Beta and Delta variants. In this sample, this clonotype turned up a few times. What it binds is unknown. Sequencing of cultured CD4+ T cell DNA used the Oncomine TCR Beta short-read assay. TCRdb re-derived calls from the PCR reads in MiXCR, one entry per CDR3 protein. The table lists 9,000 to 15,000 distinct CDR3 sequences, roughly 44% of them singletons. Trimming removed 5 bases at V and 2 bases at J, with 15 bases between. Germline V CDR1 and CDR2: SGHVS, FNYEAQ. CDR3 length: 15 residues.

This TCR derives from a human donor with COVID-19. The V call is TRBV7-6, the J call TRBJ2-5, with D possibly matching TRBD1 (6 bases). Sequenced material: cultured CD4+ T cells from blood. The CDR3 sequence: CASSPTWTEQETQYF. The CDR3 bases are TGTGCCAGCAGCCCTACCTGGACAGAACAAGAGACCCAGTACTTC.